These T cell receptor beta chains were read from a single sample in a study of cytotoxic CD8 clonotypes in ibrutinib-treated CLL. Clones were read by immunoSEQ multiplex PCR, and TCRdb kept only the in-frame ones, dropping some. The repertoire includes around 250,000 clones, 70% of them detected once, and roughly 15% sits in the top ten. Sequenced here: PBMCs, sampled after 24 months of ibrutinib treatment. Every receptor here comes from a human donor with chronic lymphocytic leukemia. The CDR3 runs from the conserved cysteine through the conserved F or W. Some rows have no size entry. The others give once, few or many, or a class for an expanded clone.

len | abundance | v_gene | CDR3aa
16 | - | TRBV27 | CASSLSGGYRYNEQFF
14 | - | TRBV7-7 | CASSGGGWQETQYF
14 | - | TRBV19 | CASSPGIFTDTQYF
12 | - | TRBV6-1 | CASSEARVYAFF
16 | few | TRBV27 | CASSLRKEATNEKLFF
18 | - | TRBV9 | CASSAGTSGSLTIYEQYF
14 | - | TRBV25-1 | CASSVAGPLYEQYF
15 | - | TRBV28 | CASSLGRQGARTIYF
14 | - | TRBV7-6 | CASSFRTPYNEQFF
15 | - | TRBV15 | CATSSNRVANEKLFF
14 | - | TRBV5-4 | CASSDSSWGNEQYF
10 | few | TRBV28 | CASKGYEQYF
12 | - | TRBV11-2 | CASSLDGVRQYF
14 | - | TRBV6-1 | CASSEAGGAYEQYF
15 | - | TRBV7-3 | CASSPGPGGKETQYF
11 | - | TRBV20-1 | CSASPDREAFF
15 | - | TRBV4-1 | CASSQEDRSNYEQYF
14 | - | TRBV27 | CASSSGLSYNEQFF
13 | - | TRBV29-1 | CSVGGTGKETQYF